This TCR beta chain appears in the sequencing data of a study of T-cell reconstitution after alpha-beta-depleted transplantation in children. In its sample, this clonotype was seen many times. What it recognizes is unknown. This sample's TCRbeta library carried unique molecular identifier barcodes. TCRdb recomputed calls from the PCR reads with MiXCR, one row per CDR3 protein. The repertoire consists of some 76,000 distinct CDR3 sequences, with around 9.9% occurring once and the leading ten covering less than 15%. The CDR3 loop spans 12 amino acids. The germline gives CDR1 SGHNT, CDR2 YYREEE (reference sequence). V lost 0 bases and J lost 0, with 0 bases in between. General study findings and limits: T-cell numbers and diversity one year post-transplant derived largely from freshly generated T cells.

This chain uses TRBV5-4 with TRBJ1-2; no firm D call. The sample here was PBMCs, taken before TCRalphabeta/CD19-depleted stem cell transplant. The TCR was taken from a boy between 10 and 17 years old with acute myeloid leukemia, due to receive a stem cell transplant. The CDR3 loop is CASSLANYGYTF. CDR3 bases: TGTGCCAGCAGCTTGGCTAACTATGGCTACACCTTC.